This TCR beta chain was identified during a study of T-cell memory formation after mild COVID-19. Germline lookup yields CDR1 SEHNR and CDR2 FQNEAQ (reference sequence). V was trimmed by 5 bases and J by 8 bases, leaving 12 bases between them. The CDR3 contains 12 residues. cDNA libraries for TCR alpha and TCR beta, carrying sample barcodes and UMIs, came from 5'RACE with constant-segment primers. In TCRdb, the 5' RACE reads were re-called with MiXCR into one record per CDR3 protein. The table records some 43,000 distinct CDR3 sequences, 6% to 6.5% of them present only once. The sequencing sample was made of PBMCs or a T cell subset sorted from them (not recorded which). The receptor comes from an adult who had mild COVID-19 (a few samples of this study predate the infection). Cell type and time point are not known. This sequence joins TRBV7-9 and TRBJ1-2; D remains unclear. CDR3: CASSPGSDGYTF. CDR3 nucleotides: TGTGCCAGCAGCCCAGGATCAGACGGCTACACCTTC.